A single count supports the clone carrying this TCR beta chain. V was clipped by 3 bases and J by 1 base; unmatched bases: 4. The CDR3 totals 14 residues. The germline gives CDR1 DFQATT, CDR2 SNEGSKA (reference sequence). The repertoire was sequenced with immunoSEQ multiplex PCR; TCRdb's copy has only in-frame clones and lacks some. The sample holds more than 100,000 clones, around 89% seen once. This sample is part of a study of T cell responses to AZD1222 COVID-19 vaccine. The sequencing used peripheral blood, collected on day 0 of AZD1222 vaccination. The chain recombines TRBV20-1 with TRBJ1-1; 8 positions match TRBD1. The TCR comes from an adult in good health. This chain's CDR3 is CSASPGQGNTEAFF. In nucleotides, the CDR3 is TGCAGTGCTAGTCCCGGACAGGGGAACACTGAAGCTTTCTTT.